These T cell receptor beta chains were read from a single sample in a study of T cell responses to AZD1222 COVID-19 vaccine. The method was immunoSEQ multiplex PCR; TCRdb's version includes in-frame clones alone and lacks a portion of them. The sample gives about 140,000 clones, nearly 95% of which show up once; 3% to 4% is in the top ten. The sample was peripheral blood, taken 28 days after the second AZD1222 dose. Receptor source: an adult who received the AZD1222 COVID-19 vaccine. Each CDR3 is given with its conserved first and last residue. Fields, in order: D gene, V gene, clone size, J gene, CDR3 protein, CDR3 DNA. A D gene is named only where the DNA matches it firmly. Clone size is not always given. Where it is, it says once, few, many or a class for expanded clones.

d_call: NA; v_call: TRBV27; clone_size: NA; j_call: TRBJ1-1; cdr3_aa: CASSFRGPTTEAFF; cdr3_nt: TGTGCCAGCAGTTTCAGGGGACCTACGACTGAAGCTTTCTTT
d_call: NA; v_call: TRBV4-1; clone_size: NA; j_call: TRBJ1-1; cdr3_aa: CASSQDRQRNTEAFF; cdr3_nt: TGCGCCAGCAGCCAAGACCGACAACGGAACACTGAAGCTTTCTTT
d_call: TRBD2; v_call: TRBV7-9; clone_size: NA; j_call: TRBJ2-7; cdr3_aa: CASSSTSGRTYEQYF; cdr3_nt: TGTGCCAGCAGCTCGACTAGCGGGAGAACCTACGAGCAGTACTTC
d_call: TRBD2; v_call: TRBV28; clone_size: NA; j_call: TRBJ2-3; cdr3_aa: CASSRGLAGFTDTQYF; cdr3_nt: TGTGCCAGCAGTCGCGGACTAGCGGGTTTCACAGATACGCAGTATTTT
d_call: NA; v_call: TRBV19; clone_size: NA; j_call: TRBJ2-7; cdr3_aa: CASSRPGF; cdr3_nt: TGTGCCAGTAGCCGTCCAGGCTTC
d_call: NA; v_call: TRBV18; clone_size: NA; j_call: TRBJ2-3; cdr3_aa: CASSRLSPGTSTDTQYF; cdr3_nt: TGTGCCAGCTCACGATTATCACCGGGGACTAGCACAGATACGCAGTATTTT
d_call: TRBD2; v_call: TRBV7-2; clone_size: NA; j_call: TRBJ2-5; cdr3_aa: CASSLWTSGYQETQYF; cdr3_nt: TGTGCCAGCAGCCTCTGGACTAGCGGCTACCAAGAGACCCAGTACTTC
d_call: NA; v_call: TRBV27; clone_size: NA; j_call: TRBJ1-2; cdr3_aa: CASSLSGYGYTF; cdr3_nt: TGTGCCAGCAGTTTATCTGGTTACGGCTACACCTTC
d_call: NA; v_call: TRBV7-6; clone_size: few; j_call: TRBJ1-6; cdr3_aa: CASSLVGVANSPLHF; cdr3_nt: TGTGCCAGCAGCTTAGTAGGGGTTGCTAATTCACCCCTCCACTTT
d_call: NA; v_call: TRBV28; clone_size: NA; j_call: TRBJ1-2; cdr3_aa: CASSLWSRDDYGYTF; cdr3_nt: TGTGCCAGCAGTTTATGGTCCAGGGATGACTATGGCTACACCTTC
d_call: NA; v_call: TRBV28; clone_size: NA; j_call: TRBJ1-2; cdr3_aa: CASSLHGPNYGYTF; cdr3_nt: TGTGCCAGCAGTTTACACGGCCCAAACTATGGCTACACCTTC
d_call: NA; v_call: TRBV4-2; clone_size: NA; j_call: TRBJ2-7; cdr3_aa: CASSQELGLPGEQYF; cdr3_nt: TGTGCCAGCAGCCAAGAATTGGGACTCCCAGGAGAACAGTACTTC
d_call: NA; v_call: TRBV4-3; clone_size: once; j_call: TRBJ2-7; cdr3_aa: CASSQDRRMGLYF; cdr3_nt: TGCGCCAGCAGCCAAGATCGGAGAATGGGACTTTACTTC
d_call: NA; v_call: TRBV18; clone_size: NA; j_call: TRBJ2-7; cdr3_aa: CASSPSSYEQYF; cdr3_nt: TGTGCCAGCTCACCCTCCTCCTACGAGCAGTACTTC
d_call: NA; v_call: TRBV15; clone_size: NA; j_call: TRBJ2-5; cdr3_aa: CATSRAAGNQKTQYF; cdr3_nt: TGTGCCACCAGCAGAGCGGCGGGAAATCAAAAGACCCAGTACTTC
d_call: NA; v_call: TRBV7-9; clone_size: NA; j_call: TRBJ2-6; cdr3_aa: CASSLVERGGPSGANVLTF; cdr3_nt: TGTGCCAGCAGCTTAGTCGAACGGGGAGGCCCCTCTGGGGCCAACGTCCTGACTTTC
d_call: TRBD2; v_call: TRBV5-1; clone_size: NA; j_call: TRBJ2-5; cdr3_aa: CASRSSLLAGEETQYF; cdr3_nt: TGCGCCAGCAGATCATCCCTGCTAGCGGGAGAAGAGACCCAGTACTTC
d_call: TRBD1; v_call: TRBV29-1; clone_size: NA; j_call: TRBJ2-7; cdr3_aa: CSVESGTGGPYEQYF; cdr3_nt: TGCAGCGTTGAAAGCGGAACAGGGGGCCCCTACGAGCAGTACTTC
d_call: NA; v_call: TRBV7-8; clone_size: NA; j_call: TRBJ1-2; cdr3_aa: CASSLGTDYGYTF; cdr3_nt: TGTGCCAGCAGCTTAGGTACGGACTATGGCTACACCTTC
d_call: TRBD2; v_call: TRBV11-2; clone_size: NA; j_call: TRBJ2-7; cdr3_aa: CASSLGLAGGEQYF; cdr3_nt: TGTGCCAGCAGCTTAGGGCTAGCGGGCGGCGAGCAGTACTTC
d_call: TRBD1; v_call: TRBV28; clone_size: NA; j_call: TRBJ1-6; cdr3_aa: CASTPRDRGNSPLHF; cdr3_nt: TGTGCCAGCACCCCAAGGGACAGGGGTAATTCACCCCTCCACTTT
d_call: NA; v_call: TRBV6-1; clone_size: NA; j_call: TRBJ1-3; cdr3_aa: CASSEFGGSGNTIYF; cdr3_nt: TGTGCCAGCAGTGAATTCGGTGGCTCTGGAAACACCATATATTTT
d_call: NA; v_call: TRBV28; clone_size: NA; j_call: TRBJ1-6; cdr3_aa: CASGRTWGINSPLHF; cdr3_nt: TGTGCCAGCGGGAGAACGTGGGGGATTAATTCACCCCTCCACTTT
d_call: NA; v_call: TRBV6-5; clone_size: NA; j_call: TRBJ2-1; cdr3_aa: CASSYSGGEGYNEQFF; cdr3_nt: TGTGCCAGCAGTTACTCGGGGGGAGAGGGGTACAATGAGCAGTTCTTC
d_call: NA; v_call: TRBV2; clone_size: NA; j_call: TRBJ1-3; cdr3_aa: CASSAQGPLSGNTIYF; cdr3_nt: TGTGCCAGCAGTGCACAGGGACCCCTCTCTGGAAACACCATATATTTT
d_call: NA; v_call: TRBV18; clone_size: NA; j_call: TRBJ1-1; cdr3_aa: CASSPGLDTEAFF; cdr3_nt: TGTGCCAGCTCACCAGGGTTGGACACTGAAGCTTTCTTT
d_call: TRBD2; v_call: TRBV6-5; clone_size: NA; j_call: TRBJ2-7; cdr3_aa: CASSYTSGDSYEQYF; cdr3_nt: TGTGCCAGCAGTTATACTAGCGGGGATTCCTACGAGCAGTACTTC
d_call: NA; v_call: TRBV6-6; clone_size: NA; j_call: TRBJ2-3; cdr3_aa: CASSYLAGTDTQYF; cdr3_nt: TGTGCCAGCAGTTATTTGGCTGGCACAGATACGCAGTATTTT
d_call: TRBD1; v_call: TRBV18; clone_size: NA; j_call: TRBJ1-2; cdr3_aa: CASSPSSDRGPSYGYTF; cdr3_nt: TGTGCCAGCTCACCTTCTTCTGACAGGGGCCCTAGCTATGGCTACACCTTC
d_call: NA; v_call: TRBV6-2/TRBV6-3; clone_size: few; j_call: TRBJ2-1; cdr3_aa: CASSYLALPPYNEQFF; cdr3_nt: TGTGCCAGCAGTTACCTTGCTTTGCCCCCCTACAATGAGCAGTTCTTC
d_call: NA; v_call: TRBV27; clone_size: NA; j_call: TRBJ1-6; cdr3_aa: CASSPADQFSGPLHF; cdr3_nt: TGTGCCAGCAGTCCCGCGGACCAATTTTCGGGACCCCTCCACTTT
d_call: NA; v_call: TRBV23-1; clone_size: NA; j_call: TRBJ2-7; cdr3_aa: CASSSLVDYEQYF; cdr3_nt: TGCGCCAGCAGTTCTCTGGTCGACTACGAGCAGTACTTC
d_call: NA; v_call: TRBV7-8; clone_size: NA; j_call: TRBJ1-5; cdr3_aa: CASSLRSNQPQHF; cdr3_nt: TGTGCCAGCAGCTTAAGAAGCAATCAGCCCCAGCATTTT
d_call: NA; v_call: TRBV19; clone_size: NA; j_call: TRBJ2-7; cdr3_aa: CASSIAVAEEYEQYF; cdr3_nt: TGTGCCAGTAGTATAGCAGTAGCGGAGGAGTACGAGCAGTACTTC
d_call: TRBD2; v_call: TRBV7-2; clone_size: NA; j_call: TRBJ2-3; cdr3_aa: CASSLVSGRPDTQYF; cdr3_nt: TGTGCCAGCAGCTTAGTCAGCGGGAGGCCAGATACGCAGTATTTT
d_call: NA; v_call: TRBV2; clone_size: NA; j_call: TRBJ1-4; cdr3_aa: CASRETSTNEKLFF; cdr3_nt: TGTGCCAGCAGGGAAACGTCAACTAATGAAAAACTGTTTTTT
d_call: NA; v_call: TRBV21-1; clone_size: NA; j_call: TRBJ1-3; cdr3_aa: CASSPMRRQAFSGNTIYF; cdr3_nt: TGTGCCAGCAGCCCCATGCGGAGGCAAGCCTTCTCTGGAAACACCATATATTTT
d_call: TRBD1; v_call: TRBV19; clone_size: NA; j_call: TRBJ1-2; cdr3_aa: CASSIDPRDSNYGYTF; cdr3_nt: TGTGCCAGTAGTATAGATCCCCGGGACAGCAACTATGGCTACACCTTC
d_call: TRBD1; v_call: TRBV5-4; clone_size: NA; j_call: TRBJ2-1; cdr3_aa: CASSSLQGAAYNEQFF; cdr3_nt: TGTGCCAGCAGCTCACTCCAGGGGGCGGCCTACAATGAGCAGTTCTTC
d_call: NA; v_call: TRBV9; clone_size: NA; j_call: TRBJ2-3; cdr3_aa: CASSVAGNTDTQYF; cdr3_nt: TGTGCCAGCAGCGTAGCCGGAAACACAGATACGCAGTATTTT
d_call: NA; v_call: TRBV28; clone_size: NA; j_call: TRBJ1-5; cdr3_aa: CASSLQDQPQHF; cdr3_nt: TGTGCCAGCAGTTTGCAAGATCAGCCCCAGCATTTT
d_call: TRBD1; v_call: TRBV25-1; clone_size: NA; j_call: TRBJ1-5; cdr3_aa: CASSERQGDQPQHF; cdr3_nt: TGTGCCAGCAGTGAGCGACAGGGGGATCAGCCCCAGCATTTT
d_call: NA; v_call: TRBV29-1; clone_size: NA; j_call: TRBJ1-1; cdr3_aa: CSVERGPMNTEAFF; cdr3_nt: TGCAGCGTTGAGCGGGGGCCGATGAACACTGAAGCTTTCTTT
d_call: TRBD1; v_call: TRBV2; clone_size: NA; j_call: TRBJ1-1; cdr3_aa: CASSVGTARKNTEAFF; cdr3_nt: TGTGCCAGCAGTGTCGGGACAGCGAGAAAGAACACTGAAGCTTTCTTT
d_call: TRBD1; v_call: TRBV10-3; clone_size: NA; j_call: TRBJ1-1; cdr3_aa: CAISRLDRENTEAFF; cdr3_nt: TGTGCCATCAGTAGACTGGACAGGGAGAACACTGAAGCTTTCTTT
d_call: NA; v_call: TRBV7-2; clone_size: NA; j_call: TRBJ2-1; cdr3_aa: CASSLATTEPWNEQFF; cdr3_nt: TGTGCCAGCAGCTTAGCTACGACAGAACCCTGGAATGAGCAGTTCTTC
d_call: TRBD1; v_call: TRBV10-1; clone_size: NA; j_call: TRBJ1-1; cdr3_aa: CASSESRTGNTEAFF; cdr3_nt: TGCGCCAGCAGTGAGTCTAGGACAGGGAACACTGAAGCTTTCTTT
d_call: NA; v_call: TRBV7-9; clone_size: NA; j_call: TRBJ1-2; cdr3_aa: CASSTQNYGYTF; cdr3_nt: TGTGCCAGCAGCACTCAAAACTATGGCTACACCTTC
d_call: TRBD1; v_call: TRBV10-3; clone_size: NA; j_call: TRBJ1-6; cdr3_aa: CAISVRDRDNSPLHF; cdr3_nt: TGTGCCATCAGTGTCCGGGACAGGGATAATTCACCCCTCCACTTT
d_call: NA; v_call: TRBV28; clone_size: NA; j_call: TRBJ2-1; cdr3_aa: CASSFGREGRNEQFF; cdr3_nt: TGTGCCAGCAGTTTTGGGCGAGAGGGAAGGAATGAGCAGTTCTTC
d_call: NA; v_call: TRBV10-3; clone_size: few; j_call: TRBJ1-1; cdr3_aa: CAISASGREQEAFF; cdr3_nt: TGTGCCATCAGTGCCTCCGGGCGGGAACAAGAAGCTTTCTTT
d_call: NA; v_call: TRBV15; clone_size: NA; j_call: TRBJ2-7; cdr3_aa: CATSSRQTPTYEQYF; cdr3_nt: TGTGCCACCAGCAGCCGACAGACACCTACCTACGAGCAGTACTTC
d_call: NA; v_call: TRBV28; clone_size: NA; j_call: TRBJ1-5; cdr3_aa: CASSPNHPAVYSNQPQHF; cdr3_nt: TGTGCCAGCAGTCCTAATCATCCAGCGGTATATAGCAATCAGCCCCAGCATTTT
d_call: TRBD2; v_call: TRBV11-3; clone_size: NA; j_call: TRBJ2-2; cdr3_aa: CASSQMTSPTNTGELFF; cdr3_nt: TGTGCCAGCAGCCAGATGACTAGCCCGACCAACACCGGGGAGCTGTTTTTT
d_call: NA; v_call: TRBV28; clone_size: NA; j_call: TRBJ2-1; cdr3_aa: CASSSWGGHLNEQFF; cdr3_nt: TGTGCCAGCAGTTCCTGGGGGGGGCACCTCAATGAGCAGTTCTTC
d_call: NA; v_call: TRBV7-2; clone_size: NA; j_call: TRBJ1-2; cdr3_aa: CASSIRGDGFSGYTF; cdr3_nt: TGTGCCAGCAGCATCCGGGGGGACGGATTTTCCGGCTACACCTTC
d_call: TRBD1; v_call: TRBV4-1; clone_size: NA; j_call: TRBJ2-6; cdr3_aa: CASSQGTGGWNVLTF; cdr3_nt: TGCGCCAGCAGCCAAGGGACAGGGGGCTGGAACGTCCTGACTTTC